This is a list of T cell receptor beta chains from one sample in a study of T cell responses to AZD1222 COVID-19 vaccine. TCRdb's table, derived via immunoSEQ multiplex PCR, lists solely in-frame clones and lacks some. The sample has roughly 270,000 clones; about 94% are singletons. The material sequenced was peripheral blood, taken 28 days after the second AZD1222 dose. These TCRs come from an adult who received the AZD1222 COVID-19 vaccine. CDR3s include the opening cysteine and the closing phenylalanine or tryptophan. A D gene is named only where the DNA matches it firmly. Some rows have no size entry. The others give once, few or many, or a class for an expanded clone.

.	13	TRBJ2-7	TRBD2	TRBV29-1	CSARLAGPYEQYF	TGCAGCGCTAGACTAGCGGGACCCTACGAGCAGTACTTC
.	15	TRBJ1-5	.	TRBV6-4	CASTNRRGGGQPQHF	TGTGCCAGCACTAACCGTCGTGGGGGTGGTCAGCCCCAGCATTTT
few	14	TRBJ2-1	TRBD2	TRBV9	CASSVVSGSNEQFF	TGTGCCAGCAGCGTAGTTAGCGGGAGCAATGAGCAGTTCTTC
.	15	TRBJ2-3	.	TRBV23-1	CASSQSGSGPYTQYF	TGCGCCAGCAGTCAATCTGGGTCGGGACCTTATACGCAGTATTTT
.	13	TRBJ1-5	.	TRBV28	CASSRVGIQPQHF	TGTGCCAGCAGTCGGGTGGGTATTCAGCCCCAGCATTTT
.	14	TRBJ1-4	.	TRBV28	CASSSFATNEKLFF	TGTGCCAGCAGTTCCTTTGCAACTAATGAAAAACTGTTTTTT
once	17	TRBJ1-5	.	TRBV19	CASSMNPLSRGFQPQHF	TGTGCCAGTAGTATGAACCCCCTAAGTAGGGGGTTTCAGCCCCAGCATTTT
.	16	TRBJ1-1	.	TRBV5-6	CASSFYQGRSNTEAFF	TGTGCCAGCAGCTTTTACCAGGGCCGATCGAACACTGAAGCTTTCTTT
.	14	TRBJ1-1	.	TRBV27	CASSFVYGGTEAFF	TGTGCCAGCAGTTTCGTTTACGGGGGCACTGAAGCTTTCTTT
.	11	TRBJ1-2	.	TRBV19	CASKTAYGYTF	TGTGCCAGTAAGACAGCCTATGGCTACACCTTC
.	19	TRBJ2-7	TRBD2	TRBV5-5	CASSLAGLAGGPSSYEQYF	TGTGCCAGCAGCCTGGCGGGACTAGCGGGGGGGCCAAGCTCCTACGAGCAGTACTTC
.	15	TRBJ2-6	.	TRBV19	CASSPGFSGANVLTF	TGTGCCAGTAGCCCGGGTTTCTCTGGGGCCAACGTCCTGACTTTC
.	13	TRBJ1-3	TRBD1	TRBV9	CASTTGTGNTIYF	TGTGCCAGCACGACAGGGACTGGAAACACCATATATTTT
.	13	TRBJ1-2	.	TRBV12-3/TRBV12-4	CASSPAENYGYTF	TGTGCCAGCAGCCCGGCGGAGAACTATGGCTACACCTTC
once	16	TRBJ2-3	.	TRBV4-1	CASSGGQTYSTDTQYF	TGCGCCAGCAGCGGAGGACAGACCTATAGCACAGATACGCAGTATTTT
.	16	TRBJ2-7	TRBD1	TRBV7-8	CASSPNRDSLSYEQYF	TGTGCCAGCAGCCCTAACCGGGACAGCCTCTCCTACGAGCAGTACTTC
.	12	TRBJ1-1	.	TRBV29-1	CSVRRPNTEAFF	TGCAGCGTCAGGAGACCAAACACTGAAGCTTTCTTT
.	14	TRBJ2-2	.	TRBV19	CATGVSGVTGELFF	TGTGCCACCGGGGTTAGCGGAGTCACCGGGGAGCTGTTTTTT
.	15	TRBJ1-1	TRBD1	TRBV5-1	CASSSMTGVNTEAFF	TGCGCCAGCAGCTCCATGACAGGGGTTAACACTGAAGCTTTCTTT
.	15	TRBJ2-7	.	TRBV18	CASSPALRSSNEQYF	TGTGCCAGCTCACCTGCCTTAAGGAGTAGCAACGAGCAGTACTTC
.	17	TRBJ2-1	.	TRBV14	CASSPAARSFQDNEQFF	TGTGCCAGCAGCCCCGCGGCGAGGAGTTTTCAAGACAATGAGCAGTTCTTC
.	15	TRBJ2-7	TRBD2	TRBV28	CASSLWLAETYEQYF	TGTGCCAGCAGTTTATGGCTAGCGGAAACCTACGAGCAGTACTTC
.	15	TRBJ1-1	.	TRBV5-4	CASSGPPGGSTEAFF	TGTGCCAGCAGCGGCCCCCCGGGGGGTAGCACTGAAGCTTTCTTT
.	15	TRBJ2-1	.	TRBV6-5	CASSYDRPPGNEQFF	TGTGCCAGCAGCTATGACAGGCCCCCGGGGAATGAGCAGTTCTTC
.	15	TRBJ1-6	.	TRBV7-8	CASSFRGIGNSPLHF	TGTGCCAGCAGCTTTAGAGGGATAGGGAATTCACCCCTCCACTTT
.	14	TRBJ2-7	TRBD1	TRBV9	CASSPGDREHEQYF	TGTGCCAGCAGCCCCGGGGACAGGGAACACGAGCAGTACTTC
.	15	TRBJ1-2	.	TRBV7-2	CASSLFPESGYGYTF	TGTGCCAGCAGCCTCTTCCCTGAATCGGGCTATGGCTACACCTTC
.	13	TRBJ1-1	.	TRBV28	CASRGGRVTEAFF	TGTGCCAGCAGAGGTGGCAGGGTCACTGAAGCTTTCTTT
.	16	TRBJ2-2	TRBD1	TRBV7-6	CASSSGTGHLTGELFF	TGTGCCAGCAGCTCCGGGACAGGCCATCTTACCGGGGAGCTGTTTTTT
.	14	TRBJ1-6	TRBD1	TRBV19	CASSIQGAGSPLHF	TGTGCCAGTAGTATTCAGGGGGCAGGTTCACCCCTCCACTTT
.	15	TRBJ1-1	.	TRBV5-1	CASSFEPQDRYEAFF	TGCGCCAGCAGCTTTGAACCCCAGGACCGATATGAAGCTTTCTTT
.	13	TRBJ2-1	.	TRBV7-3	CASSSRGVNGQFF	TGTGCCAGCAGCTCCAGGGGGGTAAATGGGCAGTTCTTC